Shown below are 18 T cell receptor beta chains from a single sample sequenced in a study of blood T cell repertoires in COVID-19 (dated by TCRdb to between 2020 and 2021). The library came from the immunoSEQ multiplex PCR assay. TCRdb stores this immuneACCESS table with in-frame sequences only. Part of the clones is absent; in the studies checked, under half of the shortfall reflects unresolved V genes, and no reason is known for the rest. The sample data list 200,000 to 250,000 clones, and under 85% of these were observed just once. Together, the top ten hold 7.8% of the sample. What was sequenced was peripheral blood. Source of these receptors: a woman aged 80 or over with COVID-19, enrolled during active disease.

This chain connects TRBV27 to TRBJ2-5; 7 bases map to TRBD1. Losses at the gene ends were 0 bases for V and 5 bases for J; bases not matched to a gene: 3. The germline CDR1 and CDR2 sequences are MNHEY and SMNVEV (reference sequence). This CDR3 comprises 14 residues. In nucleotides, the CDR3 is TGTGCCAGCAGTTTATCAGGGGGCTTTGAGACCCAGTACTTC. This codes for CASSLSGGFETQYF.

The V and J genes are TRBV9 and TRBJ2-1, with D possibly matching TRBD1 (6 bases). V lost 3 bases, J lost 9 bases, and 10 bases lay in between. The CDR3 covers 12 residues. Germline CDR1 reads SGDLS; CDR2 reads YYNGEE. The CDR3 DNA follows: TGTGCCAGCAGCGAGGGGGTGGCTGAGCAGTTCTTC. Translation gives CASSEGVAEQFF. Variable domain in full (rest from reference TRBV9 and TRBJ2-1): DSGVTQTPKHLITATGQRVTLRCSPRSGDLSVYWYQQSLDQGLQFLIQYYNGEERAKGNILERFSAQQFPDLHSELNLSSLELGDSALYFCASSEGVAEQFFGPGTRLTVL.

The gene calls are TRBV5-1 and TRBJ2-3, with TRBD2 matching over 13 bases. The germline gives CDR1 SGHRS, CDR2 YFSETQ. The junction had 10 bases not matched to a gene; V was cut back by 4 bases and J by 2 bases. The CDR3 is 18 residues long. The CDR3 region is CASSLGLAGALPTDTQYF. Here the CDR3 DNA reads TGCGCCAGCAGCCTCGGACTAGCGGGAGCATTACCCACAGATACGCAGTATTTT. Based on the CDR3 plus reference TRBV5-1 and TRBJ2-3, the full variable domain is KAGVTQTPRYLIKTRGQQVTLSCSPISGHRSVSWYQQTPGQGLQFLFEYFSETQRNKGNFPGRFSGRQFSNSRSEMNVSTLELGDSALYLCASSLGLAGALPTDTQYFGPGTRLTVL.

This clone was found a few times. CDR3 loop: CASSHTPGTGAEAFF. Here the CDR3 DNA reads TGTGCCAGCAGCCACACACCGGGTACAGGCGCTGAAGCTTTCTTT. The chain joins TRBV3-1 (or the pseudogene TRBV3-2) to TRBJ1-1; tentative D call: TRBD1 (5 bases). Germline loops: CDR1 LGHDT, CDR2 YNNKEL (reference sequence). Trimming left V 3 bases short and J 6 bases short, with 17 bases between. The CDR3 sequence is 15 residues long.

The chain employs TRBV14 and TRBJ1-1; 7 nucleotides line up with TRBD1. Germline loops: CDR1 SGHDN, CDR2 FVKESK. The CDR3 covers 16 residues. After removal of 2 bases from V and 5 bases from J, the junction contained 11 bases not matched to a gene. The CDR3 here is CASSQTPEGARTEAFF. The CDR3 DNA reads TGTGCCAGCAGCCAAACCCCAGAGGGGGCGAGGACTGAAGCTTTCTTT.

This sequence joins TRBV3-1 (or the pseudogene TRBV3-2) and TRBJ2-3; no reliable D call. CDR3 size: 12 residues. Trimming took 3 bases from V and 5 from J, leaving 6 bases between them. The germline gives CDR1 LGHDT, CDR2 YNNKEL (reference sequence). The CDR3 coding sequence is TGTGCCAGCAGCCATAGAGTAGATACGCAGTATTTT. Residues: CASSHRVDTQYF.

J is TRBJ1-2 and V is TRBV6-4, with a weak D call TRBD1 (5 bases). The length of the CDR3 is 12 residues. The V gene's germline CDR1 is MRHNA and CDR2 SNTAGT. Between the trimmed V and J ends, which lost 11 bases and 5 bases, there was a span of 15 bases. This CDR3 reads CAGMAGVYGYTF. The CDR3 bases are TGTGCCGGTATGGCGGGGGTATATGGCTACACCTTC.

V usage is TRBV5-1 and J usage is TRBJ2-2; TRBD1 aligns across 10 bases. Per germline, CDR1 SGHRS and CDR2 YFSETQ. The ends lost 5 bases at V and 2 bases at J; junction bases unmatched: 12. The CDR3 has 18 residues. CDR3 sequence reads: CASRMGQGRLRNTGELFF. CDR3 coding DNA: TGCGCCAGCAGGATGGGACAGGGGCGCCTCCGCAACACCGGGGAGCTGTTTTTT. The whole variable domain, remainder taken from reference TRBV5-1 and TRBJ2-2, is KAGVTQTPRYLIKTRGQQVTLSCSPISGHRSVSWYQQTPGQGLQFLFEYFSETQRNKGNFPGRFSGRQFSNSRSEMNVSTLELGDSALYLCASRMGQGRLRNTGELFFGEGSRLTVL.

To note about this clone: The same CDR3 arises from other DNA sequences in this sample as well. This rearrangement joins TRBV9 to TRBJ1-1; no definite D call. V lost 0 bases and J lost 1, with 4 bases in between. CDR1 and CDR2 (germline): SGDLS, YYNGEE. This CDR3 region has 13 residues. CDR3 amino acids: CASSVASNTEAFF. Written as DNA, the CDR3 is TGTGCCAGCAGCGTAGCGTCGAACACTGAAGCTTTCTTT.

The CDR3 nucleotides read TGTGCCAGTAGTAGAATAGCGGGGGGCTACGAGCAGTACTTC. This sequence encodes CASSRIAGGYEQYF. V and J are TRBV19 and TRBJ2-7, with 10 bases aligning to TRBD2. The CDR3 spans 14 residues. Germline V gene lookup returns CDR1 LNHDA and CDR2 SQIVND (reference sequence). V gave up 4 bases and J gave up 3 bases; unmatched junction bases: 3.

This clone was seen just once. The rearrangement uses TRBV4-2 and TRBJ2-1, with TRBD2 matching over 8 bases. Germline CDR1 and CDR2: LGHNA and YNFKEQ. After removal of 4 bases from V and 6 bases from J, the junction contained 5 bases not matched to a gene. The CDR3 length is 14 residues. For the CDR3, the DNA is TGTGCCAGCAGCCTTGCCGGGACTAGCAATGAGCAGTTCTTC. Translation: CASSLAGTSNEQFF.

The V gene is TRBV6-5, the J gene TRBJ1-1; 10 bases agree with TRBD1. CDR1 and CDR2 from the germline V gene are MNHEY and SVGAGI. The CDR3 length is 12 residues. V lost 8 bases, J lost 4 bases, and 1 base stayed unmatched. The CDR3 DNA reads as TGTGCCAGCGGGACAGGGGTCACTGAAGCTTTCTTT. Protein: CASGTGVTEAFF.

This sequence joins TRBV15 and TRBJ2-1; 14 bases agree with TRBD2. This CDR3 has 18 amino acids. CDR1 and CDR2 (germline): LNHNV, YYDKDF (reference sequence). With 2 bases clipped from V and 5 bases from J, the junction kept 8 bases outside the gene matches. CDR3 protein: CATSRSKTSGRAHNEQFF. CDR3 in DNA: TGTGCCACCAGCAGAAGTAAGACTAGCGGGAGGGCCCACAATGAGCAGTTCTTC. The complete variable domain, with remaining parts taken from reference TRBV15 and TRBJ2-1, reads DAMVIQNPRYQVTQFGKPVTLSCSQTLNHNVMYWYQQKSSQAPKLLFHYYDKDFNNEADTPDNFQSRRPNTSFCFLDIRSPGLGDTAMYLCATSRSKTSGRAHNEQFFGPGTRLTVL.

The genes are TRBV2 and TRBJ1-5; 7 bases are a match to TRBD1. Germline CDR1 and CDR2: SNHLY and FYNNEI. J was trimmed by 5 bases and V by 6 bases; bases with no gene match: 7. The CDR3 runs 14 residues. The CDR3 nucleotides are TGTGCCAGCAGCGAACAGGGGTTAGATCAGCCCCAGCATTTT. Translation gives CASSEQGLDQPQHF. Variable domain in full (rest from reference TRBV2 and TRBJ1-5): EPEVTQTPSHQVTQMGQEVILRCVPISNHLYFYWYRQILGQKVEFLVSFYNNEISEKSEIFDDQFSVERPDGSNFTLKIRSTKLEDSAMYFCASSEQGLDQPQHFGDGTRLSIL.

The chain is built from TRBV5-4 and TRBJ1-2; perhaps TRBD1 as D (5 bases). The CDR3 sequence is 13 residues long. Trimming stripped 0 bases from V and 4 bases from J, with 7 bases between. In germline, CDR1 is SGHNT, CDR2 YYREEE (reference sequence). DNA for the CDR3: TGTGCCAGCAGCTTGGGACAGTCCTATGGCTACACCTTC. Translation gives CASSLGQSYGYTF. The entire variable domain, with the rest obtained from reference TRBV5-4 and TRBJ1-2, is as follows: ETGVTQSPTHLIKTRGQQVTLRCSSQSGHNTVSWYQQALGQGPQFIFQYYREEENGRGNFPPRFSGLQFPNYSSELNVNALELDDSALYLCASSLGQSYGYTFGSGTRLTVV.

The gene calls are TRBV5-1 and TRBJ2-7, with a weak D call TRBD1 (6 bases). The CDR3 has 14 residues. V was shortened by 0 bases and J by 2 bases, with 9 bases between the two germline ends. Germline lookup yields CDR1 SGHRS and CDR2 YFSETQ. CDR3 bases: TGCGCCAGCAGCTTGGATTGGGGGCCCTACGAGCAGTACTTC. This codes for CASSLDWGPYEQYF.

The chain recombines TRBV6-1 with TRBJ2-7, with a possible D match to TRBD1 (6 bases). Germline lookup yields CDR1 MNHNS and CDR2 SASEGT. Deletions cut 0 bases from V and 0 bases from J, with 15 bases between. The CDR3 spans 17 residues. DNA of the CDR3: TGTGCCAGCAGTGAAGCCCCCGACAGGTCTCGCTCCTACGAGCAGTACTTC. It translates to CASSEAPDRSRSYEQYF.

V and J are TRBV5-5 and TRBJ2-5; D possibly corresponds to TRBD2 (6 bases). The V and J ends lost 3 bases and 4 bases respectively, with 10 bases between them. Germline CDR1 reads SGHKS; CDR2 reads YYEKEE (reference sequence). The CDR3 sequence is 13 residues long. The CDR3 loop is CASSSRLGETQYF. The CDR3 nucleotides are TGTGCCAGCAGCTCCCGACTAGGAGAGACCCAGTACTTC.